A selection of T cell receptor beta chains follows, all from one sample in a study of blood T cell repertoires in COVID-19. Profiled with immunoSEQ multiplex PCR; TCRdb holds only in-frame clones, not every one. The sample yields a few hundred thousand clones, around 88% seen once. The sample consisted of PBMCs or T cells enriched from blood (not recorded which). Source of these receptors: a woman aged 40 to 50 who had recovered from COVID-19. Each CDR3 is given with its conserved first and last residue. A D gene is named only where the DNA matches it firmly. The size of a clone is reported for some rows only, either as once, few or many, or as a class for expanded clones.

V gene	J gene	D gene	clone size	CDR3 DNA	CDR3 protein
TRBV10-3	TRBJ2-5	.	.	TGTGCCATCAGTGAAGGGGGAGGGACCCAAGAGACCCAGTACTTC	CAISEGGGTQETQYF
TRBV7-3	TRBJ1-1	TRBD1	.	TGTGCCAGCAGCCCAGGGGACAGGGTGGACTCTGAAGCTTTCTTT	CASSPGDRVDSEAFF
TRBV7-9	TRBJ2-1	TRBD2	.	TGTGCCAGCAGCTTGATAGCTAGCGGGAGGGATGAGCAGTTCTTC	CASSLIASGRDEQFF
TRBV28	TRBJ1-6	.	.	TGTGCCAGCAGTTTAACAGGCGATTCACCCCTCCACTTT	CASSLTGDSPLHF
TRBV7-2	TRBJ2-1	.	.	TGTGCCAGCAGCCAAGTTTGGTCTGGCTCGAGGCGCAATGAGCAGTTCTTC	CASSQVWSGSRRNEQFF
TRBV7-9	TRBJ2-1	TRBD2	once	TGTGCCAGCACCCCAAAATTACTAGCGGGAGGCGGCGATGAGCAGTTCTTC	CASTPKLLAGGGDEQFF
TRBV21-1	TRBJ1-6	.	.	TGTGCCTGCCTCCCCCTCGACAGGAATAATTCACCCCTCCACTTT	CACLPLDRNNSPLHF
TRBV6-5	TRBJ2-7	.	.	TGTGCCAGCAGTTACCGGGCAGGGCAGTACGAGCAGTACTTC	CASSYRAGQYEQYF
TRBV10-3	TRBJ2-7	TRBD2	few	TGTGCCATCAGGGGGACTAGCGGGAGCAACGAGCAGTACTTC	CAIRGTSGSNEQYF
TRBV23-1	TRBJ2-1	TRBD2	.	TGCGCCAGCAGTCAACCTAGCGGGACGAGATTTAATGAGCAGTTCTTC	CASSQPSGTRFNEQFF
TRBV11-2	TRBJ1-3	.	.	TGTGCCAGCAGCTACTGGACGGGAAGTATTGGAAACACCATATATTTT	CASSYWTGSIGNTIYF
TRBV21-1	TRBJ2-1	.	.	TGTGCCGGACAACCGGGACTAGTTCCCCCCTCCTACAATGAGCAGTTCTTC	CAGQPGLVPPSYNEQFF
TRBV7-3	TRBJ1-5	.	.	TGTGCCAGCAGCAGAGGGCCGGGGCAGCCCCAGCATTTT	CASSRGPGQPQHF
TRBV3-1/TRBV3-2	TRBJ2-5	.	.	TGTGCCAGCAGCCCCTCTGCGGTCCAAGAGACCCAGTACTTC	CASSPSAVQETQYF
TRBV3-1/TRBV3-2	TRBJ2-2	TRBD1	.	TGTGCCAGCAGCCGGGGACAGGTTAACACCGGGGAGCTGTTTTTT	CASSRGQVNTGELFF
TRBV6-1	TRBJ2-7	.	.	TGTGCCAGCAGTGAAGCGGACAGCACCTACGAGCAGTACTTC	CASSEADSTYEQYF
TRBV7-3	TRBJ2-3	.	.	TGTGCCAGCAGCGTTAACCGGGTACACGATACGCAGTATTTT	CASSVNRVHDTQYF
TRBV28	TRBJ1-2	TRBD1	.	TGTGCCAGCAGTTTAGGGACAGGGGGCTTATGGGGCTACACCTTC	CASSLGTGGLWGYTF
TRBV27	TRBJ2-3	.	.	TGTGCCAGCAGCCTGGGCCTCGTCACAGATACGCAGTATTTT	CASSLGLVTDTQYF
TRBV28	TRBJ1-5	.	.	TGTGCCAGCAGTTTTCAGGCCGCTAGCAATCAGCCCCAGCATTTT	CASSFQAASNQPQHF
TRBV11-2	TRBJ2-7	TRBD1	once	TGTGCCAGCAGCTTAGTGGGACAGGGCTGGGGCGAGCAGTACTTC	CASSLVGQGWGEQYF
TRBV7-2	TRBJ2-3	TRBD2	.	TGTGCCAGCAGCTTAGCTCTGGCGGGGGGGGCGACAGATACGCAGTATTTT	CASSLALAGGATDTQYF
TRBV27	TRBJ1-5	TRBD1	once	TGTGCCAGCAGTCCCCTCTCGACAGGGAGTGATTCGCCCCAGCATTTT	CASSPLSTGSDSPQHF
TRBV11-2	TRBJ1-1	.	few	TGTGCCAGCAGTCAGACAGGTACGGCTTTCTTT	CASSQTGTAFF
TRBV5-1	TRBJ2-2	TRBD1	.	TGCGCCAGCAGCCCTACAGGGGGCCACGGGGAGCTGTTTTTT	CASSPTGGHGELFF
TRBV5-4	TRBJ2-7	TRBD2	.	TGTGCCAGCAGCTTGGCTTCTAGCGGGAGGATCTACGAGCAGTACTTC	CASSLASSGRIYEQYF
TRBV7-2	TRBJ2-6	.	.	TGTGCCAGCACCATTTCTGTTCTGGCGGCATCCTCTGGGGCCAACGTCCTGACTTTC	CASTISVLAASSGANVLTF
TRBV28	TRBJ1-1	.	.	TGTGCCAGCGGGCCGGAAGAAGCTTTCTTT	CASGPEEAFF
TRBV7-2	TRBJ2-3	TRBD2	.	TGTGCCAGCAGCTTAGGCGGGGGGGCAGATACGCAGTATTTT	CASSLGGGADTQYF
TRBV21-1	TRBJ2-5	.	.	TGTGCCAGCCCCGGTGAAGGGAGACGAGGAGAGACCCAGTACTTC	CASPGEGRRGETQYF
TRBV11-2	TRBJ1-3	TRBD1	once	TGTGCCAGCAGCTTTGGCAGGGGGCGTATCGGAAACACCATATATTTT	CASSFGRGRIGNTIYF
TRBV7-2	TRBJ1-5	TRBD1	.	TGTGCCAGCAGCCGCGCTGCGGGACAGGGAAGCTATAGCAATCAGCCCCAGCATTTT	CASSRAAGQGSYSNQPQHF
TRBV10-3	TRBJ2-7	.	.	TGTGCCATCAGCGCGGTAGCCGGGGGATCCTACGAGCAGTACTTC	CAISAVAGGSYEQYF
TRBV30	TRBJ2-1	TRBD2	few	TGTGCCTGCAAGCCAGCGGGGAGTAATGAGCAGTTCTTC	CACKPAGSNEQFF
TRBV12-3/TRBV12-4	TRBJ1-6	.	.	TGTGCCAGCAGTCCCGAGGGGGGGTCACCCCTCCACTTT	CASSPEGGSPLHF
TRBV5-1	TRBJ2-2	TRBD1	once	TGCGCCAGCAGCTGGGGACAGGTCAGCACCGGGGAGCTGTTTTTT	CASSWGQVSTGELFF
TRBV7-2	TRBJ2-5	.	.	TGTGCCAGCAGCTTATTACCAGGGCCACAAGAGACCCAGTACTTC	CASSLLPGPQETQYF
TRBV9	TRBJ1-1	.	.	TGTGCCAGCAGCGTGAGTGGGAGGGCTGAAGCTTTCTTT	CASSVSGRAEAFF
TRBV4-1	TRBJ2-7	.	.	TGCGCCAGCAGCCAATATACTGACTCCTACGAGCAGTACTTC	CASSQYTDSYEQYF
TRBV24-1	TRBJ1-5	TRBD1	.	TGTGCCACCAGTCGGGGCTTCAGACAGGGAGGTCAGCCCCAGCATTTT	CATSRGFRQGGQPQHF
TRBV6-1	TRBJ2-7	.	.	TGTGCCAGCAGTGACCGGGACACGCGGTACGAGCAGTACTTC	CASSDRDTRYEQYF
TRBV6-2/TRBV6-3	TRBJ2-3	TRBD2	.	TGTGCCAGCAGTTATAGTCTAGCGGGAGTCATGACTGGGGGAGATACGCAGTATTTT	CASSYSLAGVMTGGDTQYF
TRBV18	TRBJ2-2	.	.	TGTGCCAGCTCACCTCGGGGCACCGGGGAGCTGTTTTTT	CASSPRGTGELFF
TRBV29-1	TRBJ2-7	.	.	TGCAGCGTTGAGATGACAGGCTACGAGCAGTACTTC	CSVEMTGYEQYF
TRBV5-4	TRBJ2-1	TRBD1	.	TGTGCCAGCAGCATGGGACAGAGAGGTCATGAGCAGTTCTTC	CASSMGQRGHEQFF
TRBV6-5	TRBJ2-1	TRBD2	once	TGTGCCAGCGAGAAGCGGGAGGGCTACAATGAGCAGTTCTTC	CASEKREGYNEQFF
TRBV19	TRBJ1-1	.	.	TGTGCCAGTAGTAGACTGTCTTGGGCTGAAGCTTTCTTT	CASSRLSWAEAFF
TRBV30	TRBJ1-6	.	.	TGTGCCTCGGGTGGGGGCTCCGGATCACCCCTCCACTTT	CASGGGSGSPLHF